This T cell receptor (beta chain) was obtained from a study of cytomegalovirus exposure and HLA in healthy donors. Trimming removed 3 bases from V and 2 bases from J; junction bases left unmatched: 6. CDR1 and CDR2 from the germline V gene are SGHAT and FQNNGV. The CDR3 has 15 amino acids. PCR primers comprised 60 Vbeta and 13 Jbeta primers. Sequencing used immunoSEQ multiplex PCR; TCRdb keeps in-frame clones, though not all of them. The sample lists 110,000 or so clones; around 86% were seen once. The study's findings and limits: The authors confirmed in vitro that three CMV-associated chains were specific for CMV antigens. The records held CMV serostatus as the only immune exposure information.

With respect to this clone: Its antigen remains unknown.

The sequencing input was PBMCs. The gene calls are TRBV11-2 and TRBJ2-7, with 8 bases matching TRBD1. The receptor's source is a woman aged 35 to 49 in good health and CMV-seronegative. CDR3 sequence (DNA): TGTGCCAGCAGCTTTTTGCAGGGGGCGACCTACGAGCAGTACTTC. It is translated as CASSFLQGATYEQYF.